This T cell receptor beta chain was sequenced during a study of cytomegalovirus exposure and HLA in healthy donors. Study overall: As released early, the data held 80 million to 90 million unique TCRs from HLA-typed donors.

Remarks on this clone: Its antigen is unidentified.

Study findings and constraints: Only CMV serostatus was available as immune exposure information. Cytomegalovirus association was listed for under 200 TCR beta chains. In a later analysis, V- and J-gene trimming of beta chains associated with a DCLRE1C missense variant, replicated independently.

The CDR3 loop spans 16 amino acids. Per germline, CDR1 LNHDA and CDR2 SQIVND (reference sequence). Trimming removed 3 bases from V and 7 bases from J, with 16 bases in between. Amplification used 60 Vbeta primers and 13 Jbeta primers. Here immunoSEQ multiplex PCR was the method, and the copy in TCRdb shows in-frame clones only, minus some. The sample includes about 160,000 clones, 75% to 90% of them seen just once. The TCR sequence derives from a boy aged 2 to 10 in good health and CMV-seronegative. Material: PBMCs. The chain is built from TRBV19 and TRBJ1-6, with TRBD1 as a possible D gene (5 bases). Written as DNA, the CDR3 is TGTGCCAGTAGTATCGGGACTACTCCTGGCAATTCACCCCTCCACTTT. Amino acid sequence: CASSIGTTPGNSPLHF.